The present entry profiles one T cell receptor (beta chain) with its context. The sample belongs to a study of blood T cell repertoires in COVID-19. The wider study: Acute and convalescent COVID-19 samples came from the United States, Italy and Spain.

The table came from immunoSEQ multiplex PCR; TCRdb's copy has only in-frame clones and leaves some out. The repertoire holds some 400,000 clones, with 75% to 90% as singletons. Clinical history as reported by participants underpinned cohort assignment. The V end was cut by 4 bases, the J end by 3 bases, with 10 bases between. The CDR3 has 13 amino acids. CDR1 and CDR2 (germline): SGHDT, YYEEEE. This chain uses TRBV5-6 with TRBJ1-2; a possible D gene is TRBD1 (6 bases). Sequences were obtained from PBMCs or T cells enriched from blood (not recorded which). The receptor comes from a man in his thirties or forties who had recovered from COVID-19. The CDR3 bases are TGTGCCAGCAGCCCCGGGACACACTATGGCTACACCTTC. Amino acid sequence: CASSPGTHYGYTF.